This T cell receptor (beta chain) derives from a study of Graves' ophthalmopathy and Graves' hyperthyroidism. Germline V gives CDR1 SEHNR, CDR2 FQNEAQ (reference sequence). V was cut by 1 base and J by 6 bases, with 6 bases left in between. CDR3 length: 12 residues. Exclusion covered patients with other autoimmune diseases or uncontrolled infections (as well as pregnancy or lactation). It was on clinical symptoms, serum thyroxine, TRAb, thyroid ultrasound and orbital computed tomography that diagnosis relied. PBMCs had their origin in fresh peripheral blood (around 10 ml). About this clonotype: Its antigen is still unknown.

Study-level findings and limits: Using 13 signatures, a model distinguished ophthalmopathy from stable hyperthyroidism, reaching around 86% sensitivity and over 65% specificity.

The authors amplified TCR beta CDR3 regions, and they did so from RNA transcripts for repertoire sequencing. HTBI primers served in a first-round RT-PCR, which a second-round multiplex PCR followed. TCRdb re-called the multiplex PCR reads through MiXCR, storing one row per CDR3 protein. The data hold hundreds of thousands of distinct CDR3 sequences, with over 20% observed a single time. The chain has TRBV7-9 and TRBJ1-1; D ambiguous. Sample: peripheral blood. The receptor was derived from a woman aged 18-29 years with stable Graves' hyperthyroidism. Some clones in this sample may be carry-over from other donors' samples. CDR3: CASSLDGAEAFF. The CDR3 nucleotides read TGTGCCAGCAGCTTAGACGGCGCTGAAGCTTTCTTT.